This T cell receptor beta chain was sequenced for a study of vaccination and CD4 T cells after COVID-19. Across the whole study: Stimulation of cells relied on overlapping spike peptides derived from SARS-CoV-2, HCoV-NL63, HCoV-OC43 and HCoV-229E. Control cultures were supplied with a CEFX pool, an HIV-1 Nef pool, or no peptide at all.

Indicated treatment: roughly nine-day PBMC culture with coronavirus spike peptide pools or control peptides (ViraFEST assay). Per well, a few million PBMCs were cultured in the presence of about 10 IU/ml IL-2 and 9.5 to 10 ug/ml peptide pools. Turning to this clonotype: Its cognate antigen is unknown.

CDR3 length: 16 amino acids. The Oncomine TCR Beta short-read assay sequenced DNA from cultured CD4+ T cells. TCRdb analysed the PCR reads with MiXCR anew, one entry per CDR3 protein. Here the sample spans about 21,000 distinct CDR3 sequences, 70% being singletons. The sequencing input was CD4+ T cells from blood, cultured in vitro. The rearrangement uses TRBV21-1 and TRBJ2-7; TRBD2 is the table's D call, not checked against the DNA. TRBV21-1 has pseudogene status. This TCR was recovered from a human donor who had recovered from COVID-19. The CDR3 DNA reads TGTGCCAGCAGCGATGGGCCGACTAGCGGGAGGATGGAGCAGTACTTC. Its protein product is CASSDGPTSGRMEQYF.